This TCR beta chain was found in a study of blood T cell repertoires in COVID-19. Across the whole study: T cells, B-cell-depleted T cells, or PBMCs supplied cDNA or gDNA.

Authors' data handling: Reference gene primer amplification yielded estimated nucleated cell counts. Produced via immunoSEQ multiplex PCR; TCRdb's table is partial and in-frame only. That table supplies the V and J calls and clone size; D and trimming were determined from the DNA. The sample consists of more than 200,000 clones, 83% of them appearing once. The V end lost 4 bases, the J end lost 5 bases, and 5 bases lay between the germline ends. The CDR3 covers 12 residues. Germline V lookup: CDR1 MDHEN, CDR2 SYDVKM. The clonotype comes from a woman aged 65 to 85 with active or convalescent COVID-19. Sequenced: peripheral blood. The J gene is TRBJ1-4, the V gene TRBV28, with D maybe TRBD1 (5 bases). Here the CDR3 reads CASSSGNEKLFF. CDR3 nucleotides: TGTGCCAGCAGTTCAGGGAATGAAAAACTGTTTTTT.